Presented here are 10 T cell receptor beta chains from one specimen sequenced in a study of blood T cell repertoires in COVID-19. Sequenced by immunoSEQ multiplex PCR; TCRdb stores in-frame clones only, minus some. The profile covers about 220,000 clones, with roughly 84% appearing a single time and around 3% taken by the ten largest. Sequencing input: peripheral blood. Every receptor here comes from a middle-aged man who had recovered from COVID-19.

This rearrangement joins TRBV30 to TRBJ1-1; 8 bases line up with TRBD1. Germline CDR1 and CDR2: GTSNPN and SVGIG (reference sequence). This CDR3 comprises 16 residues. The junction had 13 bases not matched to a gene; V was cut back by 0 bases and J by 7 bases. The CDR3 region has the DNA TGTGCCTGGAGTGTACAGAGGGGCAGGGGGCCCTATGAAGCTTTCTTT. Translating gives CAWSVQRGRGPYEAFF.

The genes are TRBV7-8 and TRBJ1-4, with D uncertain. This CDR3 is built from 12 residues. CDR1 and CDR2 from the germline V gene are SGHVS and FQNEAQ. The V and J ends lost 1 base and 7 bases respectively, with 4 bases between them. CDR3 sequence reads: CASSLGLEKLFF. CDR3 in DNA: TGTGCCAGCAGCTTAGGTCTTGAAAAACTGTTTTTT.

This sequence joins TRBV19 and TRBJ2-7, with 7 bases that match TRBD2. The germline V gene has CDR1 LNHDA and CDR2 SQIVND (reference sequence). With 5 bases clipped from V and 7 bases from J, the junction kept 11 bases outside the gene matches. There are 14 residues in the CDR3. Here the CDR3 DNA reads TGTGCCAGTAGTGCTACTAGAACGCGGGGGGAGCAGTACTTC. It specifies CASSATRTRGEQYF. The full variable domain, rest sourced from reference TRBV19 and TRBJ2-7, is DGGITQSPKYLFRKEGQNVTLSCEQNLNHDAMYWYRQDPGQGLRLIYYSQIVNDFQKGDIAEGYSVSREKKESFPLTVTSAQKNPTAFYLCASSATRTRGEQYFGPGTRLTVT.

The chain links TRBV29-1 to TRBJ2-7, with a possible D match to TRBD2 (5 bases). In germline, CDR1 is SQVTM, CDR2 ANQGSEA. This CDR3 contains 11 residues. V lost 7 bases and J lost 9, with 16 bases in between. The chain's CDR3 is CSALTGSRQYF. The CDR3 DNA sequence: TGCAGCGCCCTGACGGGGTCCCGGCAGTACTTC.

V and J are TRBV24-1 and TRBJ1-2; 7 bases align to TRBD1. V was clipped by 1 base and J by 5 bases; unmatched bases: 12. The CDR3 runs 17 residues. Germline V CDR1 and CDR2: KGHDR, SFDVKD. This CDR3 is CATSDFPRGLSGYGYTF. The CDR3 coding sequence is TGTGCCACCAGTGATTTTCCCAGGGGGTTATCGGGGTATGGCTACACCTTC.

J is TRBJ2-5 and V is TRBV4-1; TRBD1 matches at 9 bases. The CDR3 has 18 residues. The V gene's germline CDR1 is MGHRA and CDR2 YSYEKL. The V gene end was trimmed by 0 bases and the J gene end by 2 bases; junction bases not matched to a gene: 10. The CDR3: CASSQEATGTGQQETQYF. Written as DNA, the CDR3 is TGCGCCAGCAGCCAAGAAGCGACCGGGACAGGGCAGCAAGAGACCCAGTACTTC.

This clone has a single count. The chain carries TRBV5-6 and TRBJ1-2, with D possibly matching TRBD1 (5 bases). V shed 1 base and J shed 8 bases, with 18 bases lying between them. This CDR3 is built from 15 residues. Germline CDR1 SGHDT, CDR2 YYEEEE. The CDR3 reads CASSLSGGHTRGYTF. The CDR3 DNA sequence: TGTGCCAGCAGCTTGTCTGGCGGACATACAAGGGGCTACACCTTC.

This sequence joins TRBV11-2 and TRBJ2-3; 7 bases align to TRBD2. Germline CDR1 reads SGHAT; CDR2 reads FQNNGV. The CDR3 length is 15 residues. The J segment lost 1 base and the V segment lost 3 bases, leaving 4 bases of the junction unmatched. The CDR3 sequence: CASSFGRSGTDTQYF. In DNA form, the CDR3 reads TGTGCCAGCAGCTTCGGGAGGTCCGGCACAGATACGCAGTATTTT. Together with reference TRBV11-2 and TRBJ2-3, the CDR3 gives the full variable domain: EAGVAQSPRYKIIEKRQSVAFWCNPISGHATLYWYQQILGQGPKLLIQFQNNGVVDDSQLPKDRFSAERLKGVDSTLKIQPAKLEDSAVYLCASSFGRSGTDTQYFGPGTRLTVL.

V is TRBV6-5 and J is TRBJ1-2; 9 bases are a match to TRBD1. The CDR3 covers 13 residues. In germline, CDR1 is MNHEY, CDR2 SVGAGI. V gave up 6 bases and J gave up 5 bases; unmatched junction bases: 4. The CDR3 nucleotides are TGTGCCAGCAGGACCGGGACAGGGTATGGCTACACCTTC. Translation: CASRTGTGYGYTF.

The gene calls are TRBV27 and TRBJ1-2; 7 positions agree with TRBD1. Trimming took 5 bases from V and 7 from J; bases not matched to a gene: 13. In germline, CDR1 is MNHEY, CDR2 SMNVEV (reference sequence). The CDR3 loop spans 15 amino acids. The CDR3 DNA is TGTGCCAGCAGTACTCACGAAGGGGGCTCGGGTGGCTACACCTTC. It encodes CASSTHEGGSGGYTF.